This T cell receptor (beta chain) is drawn from a study of T cells in localized non-small cell lung cancer. Germline V gene data show CDR1 as MGHRA and CDR2 as YSYEKL. The CDR3 contains 15 residues. The V segment lost 1 base and the J segment 4 bases; nucleotides outside the gene matches: 4. Here immunoSEQ multiplex PCR was the method, and the copy in TCRdb shows in-frame clones only, minus some. In the table there are under 70,000 clones, roughly 89% of which are singletons. The source material was peripheral blood, sampled before any cancer treatment. This TCR derives from a woman aged 35-70 years with stage I lung adenocarcinoma. The chain uses TRBV4-1 and TRBJ2-5; 9 bases agree with TRBD2. The CDR3 sequence is CASSQGGGAGETQYF. The CDR3 coding sequence is TGCGCCAGCAGCCAAGGCGGGGGGGCCGGAGAGACCCAGTACTTC.